The sequence of this T cell receptor (beta chain) was determined in a study of early T cells in non-severe SARS-CoV-2 infection. Study-level background: Bulk RNA from unsorted whole blood was sequenced; chains were unpaired.

V was cut by 0 bases and J by 0 bases, with 12 bases left in between. From germline, CDR1 is LGHDT and CDR2 YNNKEL (reference sequence). The length of the CDR3 is 18 residues. In the library, individual cDNA molecules carried attached unique molecular identifiers. MiXCR, applied by TCRdb to the 5' RACE reads, yields one record per CDR3 protein. Seen here are fewer than 65,000 distinct CDR3 sequences, around 13% observed once, and the top ten hold more than 1.1%. This chain joins TRBV3-1 and TRBJ2-6, with D uncertain. The sequenced sample was whole blood. This clonotype was obtained from an adult who was a healthcare worker with PCR-confirmed SARS-CoV-2 infection or an uninfected control (not recorded which). CDR3 loop: CASSQDFPLYSGANVLTF. CDR3 sequence (DNA): TGTGCCAGCAGCCAAGATTTCCCTTTGTACTCTGGGGCCAACGTCCTGACTTTC.